This TCR beta chain was sequenced in a study of blood T cell repertoires in COVID-19. For the study at large: The origin of the acute and convalescent COVID-19 samples was the United States, Italy and Spain. In each case, the material was cDNA or gDNA derived from T cells, B-cell-depleted T cells, or PBMCs.

This clone appeared once. CDR3 size: 15 residues. The germline V gene encodes CDR1 MNHNS and CDR2 SASEGT. V dropped 6 bases and J dropped 3; count of bases not matched to a gene: 9. As processed by the authors: By means of reference gene primer amplification, nucleated cell counts were estimated. The protocol was immunoSEQ multiplex PCR, while the TCRdb copy is restricted to in-frame clones and leaves out a portion. The DNA was the basis for D and trimming; V, J and clone size are from that table. In the table there are some 100,000 clones, roughly 80% of which are singletons. The rearrangement joins TRBV6-1 to TRBJ2-7; 9 positions agree with TRBD2. Material for sequencing was peripheral blood. The TCR sequence derives from a woman aged 70-85 years with active or convalescent COVID-19. CDR3 amino acids: CASRSDSGGYYEQYF. The DNA of the CDR3 is TGTGCCAGCAGGTCCGATAGCGGGGGTTACTACGAGCAGTACTTC.